The entry that follows covers one TCR beta chain sequence. Its antigen is not known. Some clones are missing from TCRdb's copy, which holds only in-frame ones; the method was immunoSEQ multiplex PCR. The table has some 420,000 clones, 70% to 90% seen once. The data were taken from a study of Ad26.COV2.S vaccination and SARS-CoV-2 variants. Looking at the study overall: Ad26.COV2.S arm of COV1001 included the donor. Ad26.COV2.S was injected intramuscularly once or twice, 56 days apart.

Study findings and constraints: Possibly, TCR breadth and depth analyses underestimated total T cell responses.

Treatment indicated: over 15 received Ad26.COV2.S at low or high dose, single or two shots; roughly five received placebo; per-sample allocation not given. Repertoires come from day 63 after the first vaccine or placebo injection. The donor's status was that of an adult aged 18-55 years in Boston. This CDR3 spans 14 amino acids. Germline V gives CDR1 SGHDT, CDR2 YYEEEE. Between the trimmed V and J ends, which lost 4 bases and 0 bases, there was a span of 10 bases. The starting material was peripheral blood, obtained in a trial of Ad26.COV2.S vaccine versus placebo. The sequence was obtained from a person aged 18 to 59 who received the Ad26.COV2.S COVID-19 vaccine or a placebo. V usage is TRBV5-6 and J usage is TRBJ2-5; D call uncertain. CDR3 region: CASSGTEYQETQYF. The CDR3, as DNA: TGTGCCAGCAGCGGAACAGAATACCAAGAGACCCAGTACTTC. Variable domain in full (rest from reference TRBV5-6 and TRBJ2-5): DAGVTQSPTHLIKTRGQQVTLRCSPKSGHDTVSWYQQALGQGPQFIFQYYEEEERQRGNFPDRFSGHQFPNYSSELNVNALLLGDSALYLCASSGTEYQETQYFGPGTRLLVL.